The 19 T cell receptor beta chains below were found in one sample sequenced in a study of control samples from healthy donors and cancer patients. The assay was immunoSEQ multiplex PCR, and TCRdb's table has in-frame clones only and misses some. The sample includes roughly 130,000 clones, approximately 90% of them seen just once. Specimen: blood. These receptors came from a man aged 18 to 30 in good health.

V is TRBV6-5 and J is TRBJ1-2; unclear D gene. Trimming left V 0 bases short and J 4 bases short, with 9 bases between. Germline-derived CDR1 and CDR2 are MNHEY and SVGAGI. The CDR3 sequence is 14 residues long. The CDR3 nucleotides read TGTGCCAGCAGTTACTCGGGGATGGGCTATGGCTACACCTTC. Its protein is CASSYSGMGYGYTF.

J is TRBJ2-1 and V is TRBV11-3; 9 bases align to TRBD1. V shed 5 bases and J 8 bases; nucleotides not matched to a gene: 7. This CDR3 contains 14 residues. Germline V lookup: CDR1 SGHNT, CDR2 YENEEA. The chain's CDR3 is CASSPGQGRYEQFF. Written as DNA, the CDR3 is TGTGCCAGCAGCCCAGGACAGGGGCGGTATGAGCAGTTCTTC.

CDR3 protein: CASSVGTSGGNQETQYF. The CDR3 DNA reads TGTGCCAGCAGCGTAGGGACTAGCGGGGGAAATCAAGAGACCCAGTACTTC. The rearrangement joins TRBV9 to TRBJ2-5, with 13 bases aligning to TRBD2. Germline V gene data show CDR1 as SGDLS and CDR2 as YYNGEE. With V trimmed by 0 bases and J by 2 bases, 4 bases remained unmatched. There are 17 residues in the CDR3.

The chain employs TRBV12-3 or TRBV12-4 and TRBJ2-1; D call uncertain. With 2 bases removed from V and 8 bases from J, the gap between germline ends came to 7 bases. The CDR3 loop spans 12 amino acids. CDR3 region: CASSLISHEQFF. In nucleotides, the CDR3 is TGTGCCAGCAGTTTAATCAGCCATGAGCAGTTCTTC.

The chain combines TRBV2 with TRBJ1-5, with TRBD1 identical over 8 bases. The ends lost 3 bases at V and 2 bases at J; junction bases unmatched: 6. This CDR3 is 16 amino acids long. The germline V gene encodes CDR1 SNHLY and CDR2 FYNNEI. The CDR3 reads CASSDRGQGGNQPQHF. The CDR3 coding sequence is TGTGCCAGCAGTGATCGAGGACAGGGTGGCAATCAGCCCCAGCATTTT.

In its sample, this clone was seen a few times. The J gene is TRBJ2-1, the V gene TRBV29-1, with 9 bases matching TRBD1. V gave up 8 bases and J gave up 4 bases; unmatched junction bases: 6. The length of the CDR3 is 13 residues. Germline lookup yields CDR1 SQVTM and CDR2 ANQGSEA. The CDR3 here is CSLPGQGYNEQFF. CDR3 in DNA: TGCAGCCTCCCGGGACAGGGATACAATGAGCAGTTCTTC.

The chain employs TRBV6-5 and TRBJ1-1, with D perhaps matching TRBD1 (5 bases). Trimming cost V 2 bases and J 4 bases, with 11 bases left between them. Per the germline V gene, CDR1 is MNHEY and CDR2 is SVGAGI. There are 14 residues in the CDR3. The CDR3 DNA reads TGTGCCAGCAGTTACGCCCAGGGAGGCACTGAAGCTTTCTTT. Its translation is CASSYAQGGTEAFF.

The CDR3 sequence: CASSFHRENTEAFF. The DNA for the CDR3 is TGCGCCAGCAGCTTCCACAGGGAGAACACTGAAGCTTTCTTT. V usage is TRBV5-1 and J usage is TRBJ1-1; perhaps TRBD1 as D (6 bases). Trimming took off 2 bases at V and 1 base at J, with 9 bases between the two ends. This CDR3 is 14 amino acids long. Germline V gives CDR1 SGHRS, CDR2 YFSETQ.

V and J are TRBV7-8 and TRBJ2-5; 8 positions match TRBD2. Germline V lookup: CDR1 SGHVS, CDR2 FQNEAQ. The CDR3 runs 17 residues. J lost 3 bases, V lost 5 bases, and 14 bases had no gene match. The CDR3 DNA reads as TGTGCCAGCAGCAGCTTAATATTCGGGGGGGGAAAAGAGACCCAGTACTTC. Its protein is CASSSLIFGGGKETQYF. The full variable domain, rest sourced from reference TRBV7-8 and TRBJ2-5, is GAGVSQSPRYKVAKRGQDVALRCDPISGHVSLFWYQQALGQGPEFLTYFQNEAQLDKSGLPSDRFFAERPEGSVSTLKIQRTQQEDSAVYLCASSSLIFGGGKETQYFGPGTRLLVL.

This sequence joins TRBV5-1 and TRBJ2-3; TRBD1 matches at 11 bases. Germline V lookup: CDR1 SGHRS, CDR2 YFSETQ. The CDR3 is made up of 15 amino acids. V lost 5 bases, J lost 4 bases, and 6 bases stayed unmatched. CDR3 region: CASSNRDRGSDTQYF. In DNA, the CDR3 is TGCGCCAGCAGTAATAGGGACAGGGGGTCAGATACGCAGTATTTT.

This chain joins TRBV21-1 and TRBJ2-5; TRBD1 is taken as the D call from the table, unchecked against the DNA. TRBV21-1 corresponds to a pseudogene. This CDR3 contains 16 residues. DNA of the CDR3: TGTGCCAGCAGCAAAGTAGAGGGGGAAGGGCAAGAGACCCAGTACTTC. Translated, it gives CASSKVEGEGQETQYF.

The V call is TRBV2, the J call TRBJ1-4; 9 bases are shared with TRBD1. Germline lookup yields CDR1 SNHLY and CDR2 FYNNEI. This CDR3 contains 17 residues. With 4 bases clipped from V and 4 bases from J, the junction kept 10 bases outside the gene matches. This CDR3 reads CASSARTGEVVNEKLFF. CDR3 DNA: TGTGCCAGCAGTGCCAGGACAGGGGAGGTTGTTAATGAAAAACTGTTTTTT.

The rearrangement links TRBV9 to TRBJ1-2; TRBD1 matches at 8 bases. The germline CDR1 and CDR2 sequences are SGDLS and YYNGEE. J gave up 5 bases and V 1 base, and 10 bases lay outside the gene matches. There are 16 residues in the CDR3. The CDR3 protein is CASSVTGQDVGYGYTF. The DNA for the CDR3 is TGTGCCAGCAGCGTAACGGGACAGGACGTCGGTTATGGCTACACCTTC.

CDR3: CASSSWTGQTNQPQHF. CDR3 sequence (DNA): TGTGCCAGCAGCTCCTGGACAGGGCAAACAAATCAGCCCCAGCATTTT. V usage is TRBV7-9 and J usage is TRBJ1-5, with 8 bases fitting TRBD1. The length of the CDR3 is 16 residues. After removal of 4 bases from V and 4 bases from J, the junction contained 9 bases not matched to a gene. The germline gives CDR1 SEHNR, CDR2 FQNEAQ (reference sequence).

This chain joins TRBV9 and TRBJ2-5, with 15 positions matching TRBD2. V was clipped by 4 bases and J by 5 bases; unmatched bases: 6. In germline, CDR1 is SGDLS, CDR2 YYNGEE. The CDR3 runs 16 residues. The CDR3 sequence is CASSTRTSGGAETQYF. The CDR3 nucleotides read TGTGCCAGCAGCACGAGGACTAGCGGGGGGGCGGAGACCCAGTACTTC.

The gene calls are TRBV5-4 and TRBJ2-7; D not certain. Germline lookup yields CDR1 SGHNT and CDR2 YYREEE (reference sequence). Trimming stripped 4 bases from V and 3 bases from J, with 14 bases between. CDR3 length equals 14 residues. The CDR3 here is CASSPGMLDYEQYF. The CDR3 DNA is TGTGCCAGCAGCCCCGGAATGTTGGACTACGAGCAGTACTTC.

The chain couples TRBV4-1 to TRBJ1-1, with 9 bases identical to TRBD1. The CDR3 is 16 residues long. J was trimmed by 3 bases and V by 5 bases; bases with no gene match: 10. CDR1 is MGHRA and CDR2 is YSYEKL in the germline V gene. CDR3 in DNA: TGCGCCAGCAGCGTTACAGGGGGCGCGATGGACACTGAAGCTTTCTTT. Its protein product is CASSVTGGAMDTEAFF.

This chain links TRBV12-3 or TRBV12-4 with TRBJ1-5; D perhaps matches TRBD1 (5 bases). Trimming removed 3 bases at V and 5 bases at J, with 5 bases between. The CDR3 is made up of 12 amino acids. In DNA, the CDR3 is TGTGCCAGCAGTTTCAGGGATCAGCCCCAGCATTTT. Translation: CASSFRDQPQHF.

The chain recombines TRBV7-2 with TRBJ1-5, with D uncertain. Germline loops: CDR1 SGHTA, CDR2 FQGNSA. The CDR3 runs to 14 residues. V dropped 1 base and J dropped 5 bases, with 9 bases sitting between them. The CDR3 region is CASSLVDRDQPQHF. CDR3 coding DNA: TGTGCCAGCAGCTTAGTTGACCGAGATCAGCCCCAGCATTTT.